The next 6 T cell receptor beta chains were all read from a single sample in a study of blood T cell repertoires in COVID-19. TCRdb keeps only in-frame clones here, not all; method: immunoSEQ multiplex PCR. Here the sample spans approximately 240,000 clones, 84% being singletons. Specimen: peripheral blood. Receptors originate from a woman aged 55 to 70 with acute or convalescent COVID-19.

This clone was seen a handful of times. This chain links TRBV19 with TRBJ1-6, with a possible D match to TRBD1 (5 bases). V was trimmed by 4 bases and J by 0 bases, leaving 7 bases between them. This CDR3 has 15 residues. Germline assignment: CDR1 LNHDA and CDR2 SQIVND (reference sequence). The CDR3 reads CASSKGSSYNSPLHF. CDR3 sequence (DNA): TGTGCCAGTAGTAAGGGGTCCTCCTATAATTCACCCCTCCACTTT.

The V call is TRBV3-1 (or the pseudogene TRBV3-2), the J call TRBJ2-2, with D possibly matching TRBD1 (6 bases). The length of the CDR3 is 14 residues. Germline values: CDR1 LGHDT, CDR2 YNNKEL (reference sequence). Trimming left V 3 bases short and J 7 bases short, with 12 bases between. CDR3 protein: CASSQGAGIGELFF. DNA of the CDR3: TGTGCCAGCAGCCAGGGGGCGGGTATCGGGGAGCTGTTTTTT.

This clone has a count of ten or more. V and J are TRBV3-1 (or the pseudogene TRBV3-2) and TRBJ2-7; 7 nucleotides line up with TRBD1. Germline V gives CDR1 LGHDT, CDR2 YNNKEL (reference sequence). Germline trimming cut 2 bases from V and 5 bases from J; bases unmatched to any gene: 6. The CDR3 covers 14 residues. This CDR3 reads CASSQMTGSHEQYF. In DNA form, the CDR3 reads TGTGCCAGCAGCCAAATGACAGGGTCCCACGAGCAGTACTTC.

The rearrangement joins TRBV4-3 to TRBJ1-4, with 11 nucleotides matching TRBD1. The trim removed 3 bases at V and 7 bases at J, leaving 19 bases unmatched. Germline V lookup: CDR1 LGHNA, CDR2 YSLEER. The CDR3 is made up of 20 amino acids. CDR3 bases: TGCGCCAGCAGCCACTCACTCGCCGGGACAGGGGGTCGGCGGGCTGAAAAACTGTTTTTT. Translating gives CASSHSLAGTGGRRAEKLFF.

A few counts support this clone. The gene calls are TRBV28 and TRBJ2-7; 11 nucleotides line up with TRBD1. The V gene's germline CDR1 is MDHEN and CDR2 SYDVKM. The J segment lost 2 bases and the V segment lost 4 bases, leaving 4 bases of the junction unmatched. The CDR3 length is 15 residues. The DNA for the CDR3 is TGTGCCAGCAGTTACGGACAGGGGGCGACCTACGAGCAGTACTTC. Protein sequence: CASSYGQGATYEQYF.

This chain joins TRBV5-1 and TRBJ2-1; D is uncertain. The V end lost 1 base, the J end lost 6 bases, and 8 bases lay between the germline ends. The CDR3 totals 13 residues. Germline CDR1 is SGHRS and CDR2 is YFSETQ. The CDR3 coding sequence is TGCGCCAGCAGCTTGTCCCCTAGCAATGAGCAGTTCTTC. This encodes CASSLSPSNEQFF. The whole variable domain, remainder taken from reference TRBV5-1 and TRBJ2-1, is KAGVTQTPRYLIKTRGQQVTLSCSPISGHRSVSWYQQTPGQGLQFLFEYFSETQRNKGNFPGRFSGRQFSNSRSEMNVSTLELGDSALYLCASSLSPSNEQFFGPGTRLTVL.